A selection of T cell receptor beta chains follows, all from one sample in a study of shared clonotypes between healthy human individuals. Repertoires were generated with immunoSEQ multiplex PCR, while TCRdb's copy carries only in-frame clones and drops some. The sample carries some 2.3 million clones, approximately 93% recorded once. Sequenced material: naive CD4+ T cells from PBMCs. The receptor set was obtained from a man between 18 and 35 years old in good health. Some clones in this sample may be carry-over from other donors' samples. CDR3s include the opening cysteine and the closing phenylalanine or tryptophan. The order of the fields is V gene, D gene, J gene, clone size, CDR3 protein, CDR3 DNA. D genes are given only for firm matches. Rows may omit the clone size; those that give it use once, few, many or a size class.

TRBV7-9	TRBD1	TRBJ1-2	.	CASSVRDRVGGYTF	TGTGCCAGCAGCGTACGGGACAGGGTAGGGGGCTACACCTTC
TRBV7-2	.	TRBJ1-5	.	CASSPSSGTFNQPQHF	TGTGCCAGCAGCCCTTCCTCCGGGACATTTAATCAGCCCCAGCATTTT
TRBV19	TRBD1	TRBJ2-2	few	CASTPGDRGDTGELFF	TGTGCCAGTACCCCCGGGGACAGGGGAGATACCGGGGAGCTGTTTTTT
TRBV6-5	.	TRBJ1-5	.	CASSYGAGYNQPQHF	TGTGCCAGCAGTTACGGAGCAGGCTACAATCAGCCCCAGCATTTT
TRBV5-6	.	TRBJ2-7	.	CASTRGGGPYEQYF	TGTGCCAGCACCCGGGGTGGGGGGCCCTACGAGCAGTACTTC
TRBV5-1	.	TRBJ2-1	.	CASSSSLPGVNEQFF	TGCGCCAGCAGCTCTAGCCTCCCCGGGGTGAATGAGCAGTTCTTC
TRBV28	.	TRBJ1-2	.	CASSLSAGDRYGYTF	TGTGCCAGCAGTTTAAGTGCAGGGGATCGGTATGGCTACACCTTC
TRBV28	.	TRBJ2-7	once	CASSLSRDRYEQYF	TGTGCCAGCAGTTTATCAAGGGATAGGTACGAGCAGTACTTC
TRBV6-5	.	TRBJ2-6	.	CASSPYSGANVLTF	TGTGCCAGCAGTCCCTACTCTGGGGCCAACGTCCTGACTTTC
TRBV5-4	TRBD2	TRBJ2-7	.	CASSWSGRPPYEQYF	TGTGCCAGCAGCTGGAGCGGGAGGCCCCCCTACGAGCAGTACTTC
TRBV18	.	TRBJ2-7	.	CASSQMGGRRTYEQYF	TGTGCCAGCTCACAGATGGGGGGGCGAAGAACCTACGAGCAGTACTTC
TRBV2	.	TRBJ1-5	.	CASGDNTYQPQHF	TGTGCCAGCGGGGACAACACGTATCAGCCCCAGCATTTT
TRBV2	.	TRBJ2-5	.	CASSDSQQETQYF	TGTGCCAGCAGTGATAGCCAGCAAGAGACCCAGTACTTC
TRBV7-9	TRBD1	TRBJ1-1	once	CVGDRATEAFF	TGTGTCGGGGACAGGGCCACTGAAGCTTTCTTT
TRBV18	TRBD2	TRBJ2-1	.	CASSPASGRAINEQFF	TGTGCCAGCTCACCAGCTAGCGGGAGGGCCATCAATGAGCAGTTCTTC
TRBV5-1	.	TRBJ1-1	.	CASSLAGGNTEAFF	TGCGCCAGCAGCTTGGCAGGAGGTAACACTGAAGCTTTCTTT
TRBV25-1	TRBD2	TRBJ2-7	once	CASGRGASGNYEQYF	TGTGCCAGCGGAAGAGGCGCTAGCGGAAACTACGAGCAGTACTTC
TRBV28	.	TRBJ1-3	.	CASSLPGGNTIYF	TGTGCCAGCAGCCTCCCGGGAGGAAACACCATATATTTT
TRBV14	TRBD2	TRBJ2-1	.	CASSPSRGSAGLNEPAVF	TGTGCCAGCAGCCCCTCCCGGGGGAGCGCGGGACTAAATGAGCCCGCGGTCTTC
TRBV30	.	TRBJ1-2	.	CAWSVILPDGYTF	TGTGCCTGGAGTGTAATCTTACCAGATGGCTACACCTTC
TRBV28	.	TRBJ1-3	.	CASNGGSSGNTIYF	TGTGCCAGCAACGGGGGATCCTCTGGAAACACCATATATTTT
TRBV18	TRBD1	TRBJ1-2	.	CASSPETGLGYTF	TGTGCCAGCTCACCGGAGACAGGGCTCGGCTACACCTTC
TRBV28	.	TRBJ1-2	.	CASSLLGRETSNYGYTF	TGTGCCAGCAGTTTACTGGGCCGGGAAACGAGTAACTATGGCTACACCTTC
TRBV29-1	.	TRBJ2-5	.	CSVEGHRQETQYF	TGCAGCGTTGAAGGGCACAGACAAGAGACCCAGTACTTC
TRBV28	.	TRBJ2-3	.	CASSKTDTQYF	TGTGCCAGCAGTAAGACAGATACGCAGTATTTT
TRBV9	.	TRBJ1-6	.	CASSTRPTSPLHF	TGTGCCAGCAGCACCCGACCTACTTCACCCCTCCACTTT
TRBV7-9	TRBD1	TRBJ2-6	.	CASSDRDRGPGGANVLTF	TGTGCCAGCAGCGACCGGGACAGGGGCCCCGGTGGGGCCAACGTCCTGACTTTC
TRBV7-2	TRBD1	TRBJ2-7	.	CASSPRDRVYEQYF	TGTGCCAGCAGCCCCCGGGACAGGGTCTACGAGCAGTACTTC
TRBV28	TRBD1	TRBJ2-2	.	CASSSPPGRRGTGELFF	TGTGCCAGCAGTTCCCCCCCCGGGCGCAGGGGGACCGGGGAGCTGTTTTTT
TRBV28	TRBD2	TRBJ2-1	.	CASASAGAVGNEQFF	TGTGCCAGCGCGTCAGCGGGAGCGGTTGGCAATGAGCAGTTCTTC
TRBV19	TRBD1	TRBJ1-2	.	CASSTGQGGYGYTF	TGTGCCAGTAGTACCGGACAGGGTGGCTATGGCTACACCTTC
TRBV2	.	TRBJ1-4	.	CASSARGRGNEKLFF	TGTGCCAGCAGCGCTCGGGGGAGGGGAAATGAAAAACTGTTTTTT
TRBV5-1	.	TRBJ2-7	.	CASSLEPRDTSGEQYF	TGCGCCAGCAGCTTGGAGCCCCGGGACACAAGTGGCGAGCAGTACTTC
TRBV6-5	TRBD1	TRBJ1-3	.	CASSQGGLGNTIYF	TGTGCCAGCAGCCAGGGGGGCCTGGGAAACACCATATATTTT
TRBV29-1	.	TRBJ1-1	.	CSVEGIMNTEAFF	TGCAGCGTTGAAGGGATCATGAACACTGAAGCTTTCTTT
TRBV18	.	TRBJ2-2	.	CASSPGMSGELFF	TGTGCCAGCTCACCAGGGATGTCCGGGGAGCTGTTTTTT
TRBV7-8	TRBD2	TRBJ2-7	.	CASSLGGTSGVREQYF	TGTGCCAGCAGCTTGGGCGGGACTAGCGGGGTTCGAGAGCAGTACTTC
TRBV11-2	.	TRBJ1-5	once	CASSSRGGRQPQHF	TGTGCCAGCAGCTCGAGGGGGGGGAGACAGCCCCAGCATTTT
TRBV27	TRBD2	TRBJ2-5	.	CASSFSSGSVRETQYF	TGTGCCAGCAGTTTTAGTAGCGGGAGCGTTCGTGAGACCCAGTACTTC
TRBV30	.	TRBJ2-7	.	CAWKDISYEQYF	TGTGCCTGGAAAGACATCTCCTACGAGCAGTACTTC
TRBV5-6	.	TRBJ1-5	.	CASSPSTGQPQHF	TGTGCCAGCAGCCCTTCGACGGGGCAGCCCCAGCATTTT
TRBV5-4	TRBD2	TRBJ2-1	.	CASSLAGGSQYNEQFF	TGTGCCAGCAGCTTGGCCGGCGGGAGCCAATACAATGAGCAGTTCTTC
TRBV2	.	TRBJ2-2	.	CASRGQGNTGELFF	TGTGCCAGCAGGGGACAAGGGAACACCGGGGAGCTGTTTTTT
TRBV18	.	TRBJ2-1	.	CASSDGNEQFF	TGTGCCAGCTCGGACGGCAATGAGCAGTTCTTC
TRBV7-9	.	TRBJ1-2	few	CASSLLGGPYGYTF	TGTGCCAGCAGCCTCCTAGGCGGGCCCTATGGCTACACCTTC
TRBV7-3	TRBD1	TRBJ1-1	.	CASSSPGQGMDDTEAFF	TGTGCCAGCAGCTCACCGGGACAGGGGATGGATGACACTGAAGCTTTCTTT
TRBV7-3	.	TRBJ2-2	.	CASSFLRNTGELFF	TGTGCCAGCAGCTTTTTAAGGAACACCGGGGAGCTGTTTTTT
TRBV19	.	TRBJ1-1	.	CASSLEGRNTEAFF	TGTGCCAGTAGTTTGGAGGGCAGGAACACTGAAGCTTTCTTT
TRBV5-1	.	TRBJ1-3	.	CASRLRSDSGNTIYF	TGCGCCAGCAGACTCCGGTCTGACTCTGGAAACACCATATATTTT
TRBV7-9	TRBD2	TRBJ2-7	.	CASSFGYRGTSGSSYEQYF	TGTGCCAGCAGCTTTGGATATAGGGGGACTAGCGGGAGCTCCTACGAGCAGTACTTC
TRBV15	.	TRBJ2-7	.	CATSRDRDTSYEQYF	TGTGCCACCAGCAGAGATCGGGACACCTCCTACGAGCAGTACTTC
TRBV11-2	TRBD1	TRBJ2-2	.	CASSLKMTGANTGELFF	TGTGCCAGCAGCTTAAAAATGACAGGGGCTAACACCGGGGAGCTGTTTTTT
TRBV7-9	.	TRBJ2-5	.	CASSFSLETQYF	TGTGCCAGCAGCTTCTCTTTGGAGACCCAGTACTTC
TRBV6-5	TRBD2	TRBJ2-1	.	CASSSSGGSLNEQFF	TGTGCCAGCAGCTCGAGTGGCGGGAGTCTGAATGAGCAGTTCTTC
TRBV5-1	.	TRBJ2-5	.	CASSSGRDGETQYF	TGCGCCAGCAGCTCCGGCAGGGATGGAGAGACCCAGTACTTC
TRBV11-2	.	TRBJ1-3	.	CASSPGPSWNTIYF	TGTGCCAGCAGCCCCGGTCCCTCCTGGAACACCATATATTTT
TRBV5-1	TRBD1	TRBJ2-2	.	CASSLNRGSTGELFF	TGCGCCAGCAGCTTAAACAGGGGCTCCACCGGGGAGCTGTTTTTT